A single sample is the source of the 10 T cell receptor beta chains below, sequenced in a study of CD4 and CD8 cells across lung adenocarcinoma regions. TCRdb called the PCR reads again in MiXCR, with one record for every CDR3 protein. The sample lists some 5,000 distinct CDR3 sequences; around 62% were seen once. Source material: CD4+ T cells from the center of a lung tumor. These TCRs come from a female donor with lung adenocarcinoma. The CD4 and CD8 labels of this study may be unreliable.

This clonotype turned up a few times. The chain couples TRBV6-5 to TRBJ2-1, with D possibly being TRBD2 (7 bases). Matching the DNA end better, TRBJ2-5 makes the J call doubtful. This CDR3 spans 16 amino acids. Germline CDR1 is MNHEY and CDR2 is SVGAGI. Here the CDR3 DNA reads TGTGCCAGCAGTTACGGGAGGGGGACCCCACAAGAGACCCAGTACTTC. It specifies CASSYGRGTPQETQYF.

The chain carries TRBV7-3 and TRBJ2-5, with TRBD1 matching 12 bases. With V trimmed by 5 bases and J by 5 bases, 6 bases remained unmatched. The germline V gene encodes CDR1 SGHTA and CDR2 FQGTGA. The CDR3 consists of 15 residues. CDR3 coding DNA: TGTGCCAGCAGCCCCCGGGGACAGGGGGCGGAGACCCAGTACTTC. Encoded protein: CASSPRGQGAETQYF. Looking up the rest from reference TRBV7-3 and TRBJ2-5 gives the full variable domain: GAGVSQTPSNKVTEKGKYVELRCDPISGHTALYWYRQSLGQGPEFLIYFQGTGAADDSGLPNDRFFAVRPEGSVSTLKIQRTERGDSAVYLCASSPRGQGAETQYFGPGTRLLVL.

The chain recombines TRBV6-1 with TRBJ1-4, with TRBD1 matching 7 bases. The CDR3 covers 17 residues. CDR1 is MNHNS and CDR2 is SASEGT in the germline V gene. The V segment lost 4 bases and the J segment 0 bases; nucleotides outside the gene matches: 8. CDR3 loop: CASSGRDRPATNEKLFF. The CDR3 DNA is TGTGCCAGCAGTGGAAGGGACAGACCGGCAACTAATGAAAAACTGTTTTTT.

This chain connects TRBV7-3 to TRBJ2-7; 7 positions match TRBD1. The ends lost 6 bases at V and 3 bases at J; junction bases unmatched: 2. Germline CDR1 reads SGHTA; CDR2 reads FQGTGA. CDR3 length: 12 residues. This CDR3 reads CASSGDSYEQYF. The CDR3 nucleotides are TGTGCCAGCAGTGGGGACAGCTACGAGCAGTACTTC.

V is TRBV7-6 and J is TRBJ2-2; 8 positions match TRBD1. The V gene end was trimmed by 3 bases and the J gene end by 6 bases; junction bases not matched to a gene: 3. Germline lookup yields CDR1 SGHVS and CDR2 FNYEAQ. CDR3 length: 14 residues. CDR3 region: CASSLTGAAGELFF. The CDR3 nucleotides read TGTGCCAGCAGCTTGACAGGGGCGGCCGGGGAGCTGTTTTTT.

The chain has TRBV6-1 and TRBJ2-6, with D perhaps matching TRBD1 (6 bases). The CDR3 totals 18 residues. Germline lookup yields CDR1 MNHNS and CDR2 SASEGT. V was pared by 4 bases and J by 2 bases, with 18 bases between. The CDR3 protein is CASSVLSGARAGANVLTF. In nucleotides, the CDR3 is TGTGCCAGCAGTGTTCTGTCAGGGGCCAGAGCTGGGGCCAACGTCCTGACTTTC.

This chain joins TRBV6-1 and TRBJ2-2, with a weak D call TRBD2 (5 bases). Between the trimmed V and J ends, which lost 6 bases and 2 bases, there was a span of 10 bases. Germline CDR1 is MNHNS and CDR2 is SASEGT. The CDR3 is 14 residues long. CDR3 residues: CASSSGVNTGELFF. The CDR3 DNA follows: TGTGCCAGCAGCTCCGGGGTAAACACCGGGGAGCTGTTTTTT.

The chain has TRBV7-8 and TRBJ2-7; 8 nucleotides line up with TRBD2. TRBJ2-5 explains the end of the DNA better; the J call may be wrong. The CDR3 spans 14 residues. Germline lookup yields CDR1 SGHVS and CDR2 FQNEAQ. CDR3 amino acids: CASSLGTSKQTQYF. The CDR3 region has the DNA TGTGCCAGCAGCTTAGGGACTAGCAAGCAGACCCAGTACTTC.

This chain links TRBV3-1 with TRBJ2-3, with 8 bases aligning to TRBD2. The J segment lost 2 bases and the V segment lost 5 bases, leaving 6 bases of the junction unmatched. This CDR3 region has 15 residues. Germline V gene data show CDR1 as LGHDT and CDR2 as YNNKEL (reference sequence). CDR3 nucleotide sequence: TGTGCCAGCAGCGTCCCGGGGGGGAACACAGATACGCAGTATTTT. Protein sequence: CASSVPGGNTDTQYF.

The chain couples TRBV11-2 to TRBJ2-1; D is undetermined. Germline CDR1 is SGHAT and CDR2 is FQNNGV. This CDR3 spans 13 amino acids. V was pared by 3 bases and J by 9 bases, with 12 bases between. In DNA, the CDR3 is TGTGCCAGCAGCTTTGGCGAAAAGGTTGAGCAGTTCTTC. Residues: CASSFGEKVEQFF.